The 32 T cell receptor beta chains given below trace back to one sample, sequenced in a study of graft-versus-host responses after intestinal transplantation (dated by TCRdb to the early 2020s). The intended sense of this specimen's time point label: cells obtained before transplantation from donor or recipient. Antigens for these TCRs are unknown. The library came from the immunoSEQ multiplex PCR assay. TCRdb took this table from immuneACCESS and kept in-frame rearrangements with V and J called. Such tables lack part of the clones; where checked against another copy, unresolved V genes explain under half of the gap, and the rest is unexplained. The sample yields around 110,000 clones; 85% to 95% were counted once. Roughly 0.23% of the sample rests with the top ten. The sequencing used unstimulated CD4+ T cells sorted from spleen or lymph node cells, collected before transplant. The source of these receptors is a human donor who was the organ donor for an intestinal transplant.

This chain joins TRBV6-1 and TRBJ1-5, with no clear D. The CDR3 has 15 residues. Germline V gene sequence: CDR1 MNHNS, CDR2 SASEGT. The ends were cut back, 7 bases at V and 0 bases at J, with 13 bases in the middle. CDR3 sequence (DNA): TGTGCCAGCACCTCCGGAGGCGGTAGCAATCAGCCCCAGCATTTT. Translation: CASTSGGGSNQPQHF.

J is TRBJ2-5 and V is TRBV30; weak D call: TRBD1 (6 bases). The V end lost 4 bases, the J end lost 3 bases, and 15 bases lay between the germline ends. The CDR3 runs to 14 residues. Germline V CDR1 and CDR2: GTSNPN, SVGIG (reference sequence). CDR3 region: CAWTRSHREETQYF. For the CDR3, the DNA is TGTGCCTGGACCCGCTCGCACAGGGAAGAGACCCAGTACTTC.

The chain has TRBV30 and TRBJ2-2, with unresolved D. V lost 2 bases, J lost 9 bases, and 10 bases lay in between. CDR1 GTSNPN and CDR2 SVGIG come from the germline V gene (reference sequence). The CDR3 length is 12 residues. DNA for the CDR3: TGTGCCTGGAGTATCAAAGCGAGGGAGCTGTTTTTT. Translation: CAWSIKARELFF.

The genes are TRBV7-3 and TRBJ2-3, with 11 bases fitting TRBD2. Germline loops: CDR1 SGHTA, CDR2 FQGTGA. Losses at the gene ends were 3 bases for V and 2 bases for J; bases not matched to a gene: 10. The CDR3 has 18 amino acids. CDR3 region: CASSFRGTSGRNTDTQYF. The DNA for the CDR3 is TGTGCCAGCAGCTTCAGAGGGACTAGCGGTAGAAACACAGATACGCAGTATTTT.

This chain joins TRBV5-4 and TRBJ2-7; 8 bases match TRBD1. Germline V gene sequence: CDR1 SGHNT, CDR2 YYREEE (reference sequence). The CDR3 loop spans 15 amino acids. The trim removed 4 bases at V and 4 bases at J, leaving 10 bases unmatched. CDR3 DNA: TGTGCCAGCAGCCCGGTCGGGACAGGCGAATACGAGCAGTACTTC. Protein product: CASSPVGTGEYEQYF.

The chain is built from TRBV2 and TRBJ1-2, with 7 nucleotides matching TRBD1. This CDR3 has 15 amino acids. J lost 4 bases, V lost 6 bases, and 11 bases had no gene match. The V gene's germline CDR1 is SNHLY and CDR2 FYNNEI. CDR3 nucleotides: TGTGCCAGCAGGGGAGCTAGGGGGCGCGTCTATGGCTACACCTTC. Its protein is CASRGARGRVYGYTF.

The V and J genes are TRBV28 and TRBJ1-2; 10 nucleotides agree with TRBD1. Germline V CDR1 and CDR2: MDHEN, SYDVKM. V lost 5 bases, J lost 7 bases, and 7 bases stayed unmatched. This CDR3 has 14 amino acids. In DNA form, the CDR3 reads TGTGCCAGCAGTCCGCCCGACAGGGGGCTTGGCTACACCTTC. Translating it yields CASSPPDRGLGYTF.

This sequence joins TRBV10-3 and TRBJ1-3; D ambiguous. CDR1 is ENHRY and CDR2 is SYGVKD in the germline V gene. V shed 3 bases and J shed 4 bases, with 4 bases lying between them. CDR3 length equals 12 residues. This CDR3 is CAISDRGNTIYF. CDR3 sequence (DNA): TGTGCCATCAGTGACAGGGGAAACACCATATATTTT.

This clone was seen a handful of times. One end of the junction is discordant with germline, which a read error may explain. V is TRBV10-1 and J is TRBJ1-4, with a weak D call TRBD1 (6 bases). This CDR3 has 9 amino acids. Germline assignment: CDR1 WNHNN and CDR2 SYGVQD (reference sequence). The CDR3: CASRRTVGF. The DNA of the CDR3 is TGCGCCAGCAGAAGGACAGTAGGTTTT.

This chain connects TRBV6-4 to TRBJ1-1; possibly TRBD1 for D (5 bases). V was trimmed by 5 bases and J by 4 bases, leaving 14 bases between them. Looked up from germline, CDR1 is MRHNA and CDR2 is SNTAGT. The CDR3 is made up of 14 amino acids. The CDR3 here is CASSQQGWGTEAFF. CDR3 sequence (DNA): TGTGCCAGCAGTCAGCAGGGTTGGGGCACTGAAGCTTTCTTT.

The genes are TRBV18 and TRBJ2-7; 8 bases fit TRBD1. V trimming: 3 bases; J trimming: 9 bases; junction bases outside the gene matches: 10. Germline values: CDR1 KGHSH, CDR2 LQKENI. The CDR3 length is 14 residues. The DNA for the CDR3 is TGTGCCAGCTCACCGGTGTCAGGGGGCATGCGGCAGTACTTC. Residues: CASSPVSGGMRQYF.

This clone was counted a single time. For the CDR3, the DNA is TGCAGTGCAACACAGGGACGGGAGGCTTTCTTT. Amino acids: CSATQGREAFF. V usage is TRBV20-1 and J usage is TRBJ1-1, with TRBD1 as a possible D gene (6 bases). Germline CDR1 reads DFQATT; CDR2 reads SNEGSKA (reference sequence). The CDR3 runs to 11 residues. The germline V and J ends were trimmed by 6 bases and 11 bases, with 16 bases remaining between them.

The chain combines TRBV5-4 with TRBJ2-5; 7 bases line up with TRBD2. This CDR3 is 16 amino acids long. Unmatched junction bases numbered 5, after V lost 0 bases and J lost 0 bases. The germline CDR1 and CDR2 sequences are SGHNT and YYREEE (reference sequence). This CDR3 is CASSLDGGTYQETQYF. CDR3 nucleotide sequence: TGTGCCAGCAGCTTGGACGGGGGGACCTACCAAGAGACCCAGTACTTC.

This chain links TRBV4-2 with TRBJ1-2, with D possibly matching TRBD1 (5 bases). V shed 2 bases and J shed 1 base, with 17 bases lying between them. Germline V gene sequence: CDR1 LGHNA, CDR2 YNFKEQ. This CDR3 is 17 amino acids long. The CDR3 DNA sequence: TGTGCCAGCAGCCAAATTGGGACGCCGTCGGATAACTATGGCTACACCTTC. It codes for CASSQIGTPSDNYGYTF.

The chain is built from TRBV2 and TRBJ2-3; D is uncertain. CDR1 is SNHLY, CDR2 FYNNEI, per germline. Trimming cost V 5 bases and J 6 bases, with 15 bases left between them. The CDR3 loop spans 14 amino acids. In nucleotides, the CDR3 is TGTGCCAGCAGTCCCGGGTCCCTCACCGATACGCAGTATTTT. It codes for CASSPGSLTDTQYF. The whole variable domain, remainder taken from reference TRBV2 and TRBJ2-3, is EPEVTQTPSHQVTQMGQEVILRCVPISNHLYFYWYRQILGQKVEFLVSFYNNEISEKSEIFDDQFSVERPDGSNFTLKIRSTKLEDSAMYFCASSPGSLTDTQYFGPGTRLTVL.

The rearrangement links TRBV11-2 to TRBJ1-1; D is ambiguous. V lost 2 bases to trimming and J lost 1 base, with 5 bases between them. This CDR3 comprises 13 residues. Germline CDR1 and CDR2: SGHAT and FQNNGV. CDR3 sequence reads: CASSLSGNTEAFF. The CDR3 region has the DNA TGTGCCAGCAGCTTAAGTGGGAACACTGAAGCTTTCTTT.

The chain employs TRBV6-1 and TRBJ2-3; D is perhaps TRBD1 (6 bases). V lost 8 bases, J lost 2 bases, and 14 bases lay in between. This CDR3 comprises 14 residues. CDR1 and CDR2 from the germline V gene are MNHNS and SASEGT. The CDR3 loop is CASVPTGHTDTQYF. CDR3 coding DNA: TGTGCCAGCGTCCCAACAGGGCACACAGATACGCAGTATTTT.

The CDR3 sequence is CASSLQREVTYEQYF. The CDR3 region has the DNA TGCGCCAGCAGTTTACAGCGGGAGGTAACCTACGAGCAGTACTTC. J is TRBJ2-7 and V is TRBV4-3; TRBD2 matches at 9 bases. V lost 6 bases and J lost 2; bases outside the gene matches: 8. The length of the CDR3 is 15 residues. CDR1 is LGHNA and CDR2 is YSLEER in the germline V gene.

The V call is TRBV9, the J call TRBJ2-1; 9 bases are shared with TRBD2. This CDR3 has 15 residues. Germline assignment: CDR1 SGDLS and CDR2 YYNGEE. With V trimmed by 4 bases and J by 2 bases, 4 bases remained unmatched. CDR3 in DNA: TGTGCCAGCAGCTTCGGGACTAGCCCCTACAATGAGCAGTTCTTC. Translation gives CASSFGTSPYNEQFF.

J is TRBJ1-5 and V is TRBV5-1, with a weak D call TRBD1 (6 bases). Trimming took off 0 bases at V and 7 bases at J, with 11 bases between the two ends. CDR3 size: 14 residues. Germline V gives CDR1 SGHRS, CDR2 YFSETQ. CDR3 DNA: TGCGCCAGCAGCTTGGTGGGGGGCGGACAGCCCCAGCATTTT. Protein product: CASSLVGGGQPQHF.

The CDR3 region has the DNA TGTGCCATCAGTGAGGACAGGGGAAACTATGGCTACACCTTC. Translated: CAISEDRGNYGYTF. The gene calls are TRBV10-3 and TRBJ1-2; TRBD1 matches at 8 bases. The CDR3 is made up of 14 amino acids. In germline, CDR1 is ENHRY, CDR2 SYGVKD. V lost 2 bases, J lost 2 bases, and 1 base stayed unmatched.

The chain links TRBV18 to TRBJ2-1, with TRBD1 identical over 10 bases. This CDR3 contains 18 residues. Germline lookup yields CDR1 KGHSH and CDR2 LQKENI. The J segment lost 8 bases and the V segment lost 1 base, leaving 14 bases of the junction unmatched. The CDR3 loop reads CASSPRIISGTGVDEQFF. CDR3 nucleotide sequence: TGTGCCAGCTCACCACGAATCATCTCCGGGACAGGGGTGGATGAGCAGTTCTTC.

V is TRBV4-2 and J is TRBJ2-7; either TRBD1 or TRBD2 may fit D (5 bases each). The CDR3 is 17 amino acids. CDR1 and CDR2 from the germline V gene are LGHNA and YNFKEQ. V was clipped by 0 bases and J by 0 bases, with 15 bases between them. CDR3 protein: CASSQDWGSGTSYEQYF. The CDR3, as DNA: TGTGCCAGCAGCCAAGATTGGGGGTCAGGGACCTCCTACGAGCAGTACTTC.

The chain employs TRBV25-1 and TRBJ1-2, with 10 nucleotides matching TRBD1. The CDR3 has 15 amino acids. Germline CDR1 is MGHDK and CDR2 is SYGVNS. The V and J ends lost 3 bases and 4 bases, in that order; junction bases with no gene match: 5. This CDR3 reads CASSDLGQGVYGYTF. The DNA for the CDR3 is TGTGCCAGCAGTGATCTAGGACAGGGGGTCTATGGCTACACCTTC.

The rearrangement links TRBV10-3 to TRBJ1-5; D remains unclear. V was shortened by 9 bases and J by 3 bases, with 12 bases between the two germline ends. CDR1 ENHRY and CDR2 SYGVKD come from the germline V gene. The CDR3 totals 13 residues. The CDR3 reads CAISYGDNQPQHF. In DNA form, the CDR3 reads TGTGCCATTAGCTACGGAGACAATCAGCCCCAGCATTTT.

The rearrangement links TRBV30 to TRBJ1-5, with 9 bases that match TRBD1. Germline V gives CDR1 GTSNPN, CDR2 SVGIG (reference sequence). After removal of 8 bases from V and 6 bases from J, the junction contained 8 bases not matched to a gene. CDR3 length: 13 amino acids. The CDR3 spells CAPGTGTFQPQHF. The CDR3 DNA sequence: TGTGCCCCAGGGACAGGGACGTTTCAGCCCCAGCATTTT. Using reference TRBV30 and TRBJ1-5 for the parts outside the CDR3, the full variable domain is SQTIHQWPATLVQPVGSPLSLECTVEGTSNPNLYWYRQAAGRGLQLLFYSVGIGQISSEVPQNLSASRPQDRQFILSSKKLLLSDSGFYLCAPGTGTFQPQHFGDGTRLSIL.

The CDR3 here is CASSQLANTDTQYF. The CDR3, as DNA: TGTGCCAGCAGCCAACTAGCCAACACAGATACGCAGTATTTT. The chain links TRBV28 to TRBJ2-3; possible D gene TRBD2, 6 bases. The CDR3 has 14 amino acids. Trimming took 6 bases from V and 2 from J, leaving 12 bases between them. Germline assignment: CDR1 MDHEN and CDR2 SYDVKM.

The chain uses TRBV7-8 and TRBJ2-7, with D perhaps given as TRBD1 or TRBD2 (5 bases each). The CDR3 runs to 14 residues. V lost 4 bases to trimming and J lost 2 bases, with 12 bases between them. Per the germline V gene, CDR1 is SGHVS and CDR2 is FQNEAQ. The CDR3 nucleotides read TGTGCCAGCAGCTCCGGGACCCTACCCTACGAGCAGTACTTC. Protein sequence: CASSSGTLPYEQYF.

The V and J genes are TRBV2 and TRBJ1-4; 7 nucleotides match TRBD1. J lost 6 bases, V lost 4 bases, and 5 bases had no gene match. Germline CDR1 reads SNHLY; CDR2 reads FYNNEI. CDR3 size: 14 residues. This CDR3 reads CASSAGRGDEKLFF. DNA of the CDR3: TGTGCCAGCAGTGCTGGCAGGGGGGATGAAAAACTGTTTTTT.

The chain couples TRBV4-1 to TRBJ1-2; D may be TRBD1 (5 bases). Germline CDR1 reads MGHRA; CDR2 reads YSYEKL. V lost 5 bases and J 2 bases, leaving 12 bases between the germline ends. The CDR3 covers 14 residues. This CDR3 reads CASSTPTENYGYTF. The CDR3 region has the DNA TGCGCCAGCAGCACGCCGACAGAAAACTATGGCTACACCTTC.

Turning to this clone: One end of the junction fails to match germline, which may point to a read error. This rearrangement joins TRBV25-1 to TRBJ2-1; 10 positions match TRBD2. There are 15 residues in the CDR3. CDR1 and CDR2 from the germline V gene are MGHDK and SYGVNS. As DNA, the CDR3 is TGTGCCAGCAGAGAATTAGCGGGAGGCTCCAATGAGCAGTTCTTC. This translates into CASRELAGGSNEQFF.

This clone came up a few times. V is TRBV2 and J is TRBJ1-1; no reliable D call. Looked up from germline, CDR1 is SNHLY and CDR2 is FYNNEI. This CDR3 is 15 amino acids long. The germline V and J ends were trimmed by 2 bases and 1 base, with 11 bases remaining between them. The CDR3 region has the DNA TGTGCCAGCAGTGAAAGAGGAAGGAAGAACACTGAAGCTTTCTTT. Encoded protein: CASSERGRKNTEAFF.